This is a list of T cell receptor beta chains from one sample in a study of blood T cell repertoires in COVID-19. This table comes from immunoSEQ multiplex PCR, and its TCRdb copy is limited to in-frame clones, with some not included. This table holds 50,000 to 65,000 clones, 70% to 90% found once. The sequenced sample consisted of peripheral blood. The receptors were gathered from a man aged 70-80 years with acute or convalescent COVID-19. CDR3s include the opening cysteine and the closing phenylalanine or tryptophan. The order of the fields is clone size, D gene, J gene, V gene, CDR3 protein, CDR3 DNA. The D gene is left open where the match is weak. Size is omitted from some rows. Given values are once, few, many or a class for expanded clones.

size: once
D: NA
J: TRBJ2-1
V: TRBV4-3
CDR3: CASSPAGRLNNEQFF
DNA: TGCGCCAGCAGCCCCGCCGGAAGACTTAACAATGAGCAGTTCTTC

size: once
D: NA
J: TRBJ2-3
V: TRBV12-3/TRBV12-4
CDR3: CASSLQWTDTQYF
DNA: TGTGCCAGCAGTTTGCAGTGGACAGATACGCAGTATTTT

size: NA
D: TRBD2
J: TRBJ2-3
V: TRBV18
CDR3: CASSLAGDTDTQYF
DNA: TGTGCCAGCTCACTAGCGGGGGACACAGATACGCAGTATTTT

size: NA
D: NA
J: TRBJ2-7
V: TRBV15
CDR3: CATSSRRGRGDEQYF
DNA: TGTGCCACCAGCAGTCGGAGGGGCAGGGGGGACGAGCAGTACTTC

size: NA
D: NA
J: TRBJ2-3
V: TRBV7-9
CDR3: CASSSRGAEDTQYF
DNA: TGTGCCAGCAGCTCCAGGGGGGCAGAGGATACGCAGTATTTT

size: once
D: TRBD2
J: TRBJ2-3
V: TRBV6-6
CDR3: CASTRGSGGATQYF
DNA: TGTGCCAGCACCAGGGGGAGCGGGGGGGCAACGCAGTATTTT

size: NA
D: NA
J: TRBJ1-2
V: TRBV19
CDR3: CASMGAWGYGYTF
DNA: TGTGCCAGTATGGGAGCTTGGGGCTATGGCTACACCTTC

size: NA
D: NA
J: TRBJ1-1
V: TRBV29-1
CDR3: CSVEGTTGFNTEAFF
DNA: TGCAGCGTTGAAGGGACAACAGGGTTTAACACTGAAGCTTTCTTT

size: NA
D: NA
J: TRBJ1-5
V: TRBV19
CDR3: CASSINPWQGFGNQPQHF
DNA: TGTGCCAGTAGTATTAATCCGTGGCAGGGATTCGGCAATCAGCCCCAGCATTTT

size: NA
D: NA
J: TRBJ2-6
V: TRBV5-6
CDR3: CASSLDRANVLTF
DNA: TGTGCCAGCAGCTTGGACAGGGCCAACGTCCTGACTTTC

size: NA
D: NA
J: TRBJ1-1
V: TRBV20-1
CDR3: CSASLRGSYTEAFF
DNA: TGCAGTGCTAGTCTCAGGGGCTCGTACACTGAAGCTTTCTTT

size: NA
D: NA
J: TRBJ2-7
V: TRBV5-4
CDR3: CASSLPQDINEQYF
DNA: TGTGCCAGCAGCTTACCTCAAGACATCAACGAGCAGTACTTC

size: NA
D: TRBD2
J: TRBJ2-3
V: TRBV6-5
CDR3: CASSYSGGGTTDTQYF
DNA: TGTGCCAGCAGTTACTCCGGGGGGGGAACCACAGATACGCAGTATTTT

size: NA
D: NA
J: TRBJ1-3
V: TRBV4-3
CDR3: CASSQEGGKEDSGNTIYF
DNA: TGCGCCAGCAGCCAAGAAGGAGGGAAGGAAGACTCTGGAAACACCATATATTTT

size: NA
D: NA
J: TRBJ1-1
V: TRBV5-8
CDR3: CASSSRGTEAFF
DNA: TGTGCCAGCAGCTCGAGGGGGACTGAAGCTTTCTTT

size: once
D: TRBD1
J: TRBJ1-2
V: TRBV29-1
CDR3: CSVADTGQGLGGYTF
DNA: TGCAGCGTGGCCGATACGGGACAGGGATTAGGAGGCTACACCTTC

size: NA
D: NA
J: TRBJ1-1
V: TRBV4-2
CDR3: CASSQRAEVEAFF
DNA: TGTGCCAGCAGCCAGCGGGCGGAGGTAGAAGCTTTCTTT